Following are 15 T cell receptor beta chains from one sample sequenced in a study of human thymus T cells. Data came from immunoSEQ multiplex PCR; TCRdb stores just in-frame clones and leaves some out. The top ten clones hold under 0.04% of a sample with fewer than 85,000 clones, 95% of them seen once. Thymus specimens were resections from corrective heart surgery. The sample taken for sequencing was thymus tissue. These receptor sequences come from a girl under two years old with a congenital heart defect but otherwise immunologically healthy.

J is TRBJ1-1 and V is TRBV5-1; a weak D match, TRBD1 (5 bases). Germline lookup yields CDR1 SGHRS and CDR2 YFSETQ. This CDR3 spans 15 amino acids. Deletions cut 4 bases from V and 5 bases from J, with 18 bases between. CDR3 sequence (DNA): TGCGCCAGCAGCCCCGCAGGGTTCGGGCGTACTGAAGCTTTCTTT. Translation: CASSPAGFGRTEAFF.

The rearrangement links TRBV4-1 to TRBJ1-2, with D possibly matching TRBD1 (5 bases). The V and J ends lost 0 bases and 2 bases respectively, with 13 bases between them. The CDR3 extends over 16 amino acids. Germline CDR1 reads MGHRA; CDR2 reads YSYEKL. CDR3 nucleotides: TGCGCCAGCAGCCAAGAAGGGACGGCCCTGAACTATGGCTACACCTTC. Encoded protein: CASSQEGTALNYGYTF.

This clone has just one count. The V gene is TRBV29-1, the J gene TRBJ1-1, with D possibly matching TRBD1 (6 bases). Germline lookup yields CDR1 SQVTM and CDR2 ANQGSEA. V was trimmed by 0 bases and J by 1 base, leaving 18 bases between them. This CDR3 has 17 residues. The CDR3 bases are TGCAGCGTTGAAGATCTCGGGGGGGCCGCGCCGAACACTGAAGCTTTCTTT. Protein sequence: CSVEDLGGAAPNTEAFF.

The V gene is TRBV5-1, the J gene TRBJ2-5; D is possibly TRBD1 or TRBD2 (5 bases each). Trimming removed 4 bases at V and 0 bases at J, with 19 bases between. This CDR3 comprises 17 residues. The germline V gene has CDR1 SGHRS and CDR2 YFSETQ. The CDR3 sequence: CASSPYRTRVYQETQYF. The CDR3 coding sequence is TGCGCCAGCAGCCCCTACAGGACGAGGGTGTACCAAGAGACCCAGTACTTC.

The rearrangement uses TRBV5-1 and TRBJ1-3; no clear D gene. The CDR3 has 12 amino acids. From germline, CDR1 is SGHRS and CDR2 YFSETQ. Trimming stripped 4 bases from V and 4 bases from J, with 6 bases between. In nucleotides, the CDR3 is TGCGCCAGCAGCGTGACAGGAAACACCATATATTTT. Protein: CASSVTGNTIYF.

V usage is TRBV10-2 and J usage is TRBJ1-2; no clear D gene. With 0 bases removed from V and 7 bases from J, the gap between germline ends came to 6 bases. CDR1 is WSHSY and CDR2 is SAAADI in the germline V gene. The CDR3 loop spans 12 amino acids. CDR3 in amino acids: CASSESTLGYTF. The CDR3 nucleotides read TGCGCCAGCAGTGAGTCGACCCTTGGCTACACCTTC.

This chain joins TRBV27 and TRBJ2-2; 8 positions match TRBD2. The V gene's germline CDR1 is MNHEY and CDR2 SMNVEV (reference sequence). The CDR3 runs 20 residues. J was trimmed by 6 bases and V by 5 bases; bases with no gene match: 23. In DNA form, the CDR3 reads TGTGCCAGCAGTATAAAACAAACCGCTAGCGGGCATCCAGTGGCCGGGGAGCTGTTTTTT. It specifies CASSIKQTASGHPVAGELFF.

The chain recombines TRBV10-1 with TRBJ2-5, with D possibly matching TRBD2 (6 bases). The CDR3 contains 13 residues. The V end was cut by 1 base, the J end by 7 bases, with 10 bases between. Looked up from germline, CDR1 is WNHNN and CDR2 is SYGVQD (reference sequence). CDR3 residues: CASSELWRGTQYF. CDR3 nucleotide sequence: TGCGCCAGCAGTGAGTTATGGAGGGGGACCCAGTACTTC.

The chain recombines TRBV28 with TRBJ2-3; 7 bases are shared with TRBD2. The CDR3 length is 14 residues. Trimming removed 8 bases from V and 4 bases from J; junction bases left unmatched: 9. The germline CDR1 and CDR2 sequences are MDHEN and SYDVKM. CDR3 in DNA: TGTGCCAGCTCTAGGGAGGGTACTGCAGATACGCAGTATTTT. It encodes CASSREGTADTQYF.

The gene calls are TRBV4-1 and TRBJ2-7; 10 bases are a match to TRBD2. The germline V gene has CDR1 MGHRA and CDR2 YSYEKL. The V segment lost 3 bases and the J segment 3 bases; nucleotides outside the gene matches: 11. This CDR3 contains 17 residues. DNA for the CDR3: TGCGCCAGCAGCCACGCTACTAGCGGGAATTTCTTCTACGAGCAGTACTTC. This sequence encodes CASSHATSGNFFYEQYF.

The J gene is TRBJ2-1, the V gene TRBV28; 13 nucleotides agree with TRBD2. The germline V gene has CDR1 MDHEN and CDR2 SYDVKM. The CDR3 has 17 amino acids. The trim removed 7 bases at V and 0 bases at J, leaving 6 bases unmatched. The CDR3 bases are TGTGCCAGCAAAGGGACTAGCGGGATGAGCTCCTACAATGAGCAGTTCTTC. It codes for CASKGTSGMSSYNEQFF.

J is TRBJ1-5 and V is TRBV19; D possibly corresponds to TRBD1 (5 bases). Germline-derived CDR1 and CDR2 are LNHDA and SQIVND (reference sequence). V was clipped by 1 base and J by 1 base, with 14 bases between them. CDR3 size: 17 residues. CDR3 bases: TGTGCCAGTAGTATAGCCGGGGGAGTCGGGAGCAATCAGCCCCAGCATTTT. It yields the protein CASSIAGGVGSNQPQHF.

The rearrangement joins TRBV10-3 to TRBJ2-6; 7 bases align to TRBD2. V shed 2 bases, J shed 0 bases, and the junction held 10 bases outside the gene matches. The CDR3 consists of 19 residues. CDR1 and CDR2 (germline): ENHRY, SYGVKD. The CDR3 nucleotides are TGTGCCATCAGTGAGATTAGCGGGTCAAAGAGCTCTGGGGCCAACGTCCTGACTTTC. Amino acid sequence: CAISEISGSKSSGANVLTF.

This chain uses TRBV7-8 with TRBJ2-3, with 10 bases matching TRBD1. After removal of 1 base from V and 3 bases from J, the junction contained 7 bases not matched to a gene. Germline V gives CDR1 SGHVS, CDR2 FQNEAQ. This CDR3 comprises 17 residues. The CDR3 spells CASSLGGRDRGTDTQYF. The CDR3 region has the DNA TGTGCCAGCAGCTTAGGGGGAAGGGACAGGGGAACAGATACGCAGTATTTT.

This clone has only a few counts. The genes are TRBV29-1 and TRBJ2-1, with 12 bases identical to TRBD2. The germline gives CDR1 SQVTM, CDR2 ANQGSEA. Trimming removed 6 bases from V and 3 bases from J; junction bases left unmatched: 6. The CDR3 runs to 15 residues. The CDR3 loop is CSVDGTSGFYNEQFF. The CDR3, as DNA: TGCAGCGTGGACGGGACTAGCGGGTTCTACAATGAGCAGTTCTTC.